The next 26 T cell receptor beta chains were all read from a single sample in a study of OX40 agonist ivuxolimab in advanced cancers. Repertoires were generated with immunoSEQ multiplex PCR, while TCRdb's copy carries only in-frame clones and drops some. The sample contains roughly 71,000 clones, around 85% of which appear only once. This specimen was CD4+ or CD8+ T cells sorted from blood, taken in a trial of the OX40 agonist ivuxolimab. The origin of the receptors is an adult with an advanced solid tumor such as melanoma, head and neck, liver or kidney cancer.

The genes are TRBV5-1 and TRBJ2-3; 10 bases are shared with TRBD2. Per germline, CDR1 SGHRS and CDR2 YFSETQ. The CDR3 extends over 15 amino acids. V shed 3 bases and J 4 bases; nucleotides not matched to a gene: 5. This CDR3 is CASSSSGRSADTQYF. DNA for the CDR3: TGCGCCAGCAGCTCTAGCGGGAGAAGCGCAGATACGCAGTATTTT.

This sequence joins TRBV7-9 and TRBJ2-7; no firm D call. V lost 3 bases to trimming and J lost 3 bases, with 3 bases between them. This CDR3 region has 11 residues. CDR1 is SEHNR, CDR2 FQNEAQ, per germline (reference sequence). CDR3 nucleotide sequence: TGTGCCAGCAGCTTCAGCTACGAGCAGTACTTC. This translates into CASSFSYEQYF.

The gene calls are TRBV7-3 and TRBJ2-3; TRBD2 matches 10 bases. The CDR3 has 17 amino acids. The germline gives CDR1 SGHTA, CDR2 FQGTGA. V lost 0 bases, J lost 3 bases, and 6 bases stayed unmatched. This CDR3 reads CASSLTQREGETDTQYF. The CDR3 DNA reads as TGTGCCAGCAGCTTAACCCAGCGGGAGGGTGAGACAGATACGCAGTATTTT.

The rearrangement uses TRBV10-3 and TRBJ1-1; the D gene is possibly TRBD1 (5 bases). Germline CDR1 reads ENHRY; CDR2 reads SYGVKD. The CDR3 is 14 residues long. The V gene lost 5 bases and the J gene lost 5 bases, with 15 bases spanning the gap. The CDR3 region is CAISKGLGPTEAFF. In DNA, the CDR3 is TGTGCCATCAGTAAGGGGTTAGGCCCTACTGAAGCTTTCTTT.

This clone was seen just once. J is TRBJ2-2 and V is TRBV11-2, with D perhaps TRBD1 (6 bases). This CDR3 has 15 amino acids. With 5 bases removed from V and 2 bases from J, the gap between germline ends came to 12 bases. Germline lookup yields CDR1 SGHAT and CDR2 FQNNGV. CDR3 DNA sequence: TGTGCCAGCAGCGTCGACAGGCTTAACACCGGGGAGCTGTTTTTT. Translating it yields CASSVDRLNTGELFF.

V is TRBV5-1 and J is TRBJ2-5; TRBD1 might be the D (7 bases). The CDR3 contains 14 residues. V was shortened by 4 bases and J by 12 bases, with 22 bases between the two germline ends. Germline V gene lookup returns CDR1 SGHRS and CDR2 YFSETQ. CDR3 nucleotide sequence: TGCGCCAGCAGCGCGGGGACAGCAGGGGATTCAGAGTACTTC. This encodes CASSAGTAGDSEYF.

This clone turned up a few times. The genes are TRBV19 and TRBJ1-2; 7 nucleotides agree with TRBD1. Germline CDR1 reads LNHDA; CDR2 reads SQIVND (reference sequence). Trimming removed 5 bases from V and 2 bases from J; junction bases left unmatched: 2. The CDR3 is 13 amino acids. The CDR3 is CASSRDSNYGYTF. CDR3 coding DNA: TGTGCCAGTAGTCGGGACAGCAACTATGGCTACACCTTC.

This clone was counted only a few times. V gene TRBV7-2 combines with J gene TRBJ1-1; 8 nucleotides match TRBD1. Germline V gives CDR1 SGHTA, CDR2 FQGNSA. The CDR3 spans 15 residues. Unmatched junction bases numbered 6, after V lost 5 bases and J lost 1 base. The CDR3 nucleotides read TGTGCCAGCAGCCCCCGGGACAGGACGAACACTGAAGCTTTCTTT. This translates into CASSPRDRTNTEAFF.

The chain links TRBV6-6 to TRBJ1-1; no reliable D call. Germline-derived CDR1 and CDR2 are MNHNY and SVGAGI (reference sequence). Trimming took off 0 bases at V and 3 bases at J, with 11 bases between the two ends. This CDR3 spans 15 amino acids. The CDR3 nucleotides read TGTGCCAGCAGTTACTCCAGGTCAAGTGACACTGAAGCTTTCTTT. Its protein is CASSYSRSSDTEAFF.

CDR3 nucleotide sequence: TGTGCCAGCAGTCCCCAGGGCTCATATAATTCACCCCTCCACTTT. Translating gives CASSPQGSYNSPLHF. V is TRBV7-3 and J is TRBJ1-6, with a possible D match to TRBD1 (5 bases). The germline V gene encodes CDR1 SGHTA and CDR2 FQGTGA. This CDR3 comprises 15 residues. Trimming left V 6 bases short and J 4 bases short, with 13 bases between. Full variable domain (remainder filled in from reference TRBV7-3 and TRBJ1-6): GAGVSQTPSNKVTEKGKYVELRCDPISGHTALYWYRQSLGQGPEFLIYFQGTGAADDSGLPNDRFFAVRPEGSVSTLKIQRTERGDSAVYLCASSPQGSYNSPLHFGNGTRLTVT.

The gene calls are TRBV4-3 and TRBJ1-1; TRBD1 aligns across 12 bases. CDR1 is LGHNA and CDR2 is YSLEER in the germline V gene. V was pared by 2 bases and J by 5 bases, with 6 bases of the junction left unmatched. The length of the CDR3 is 16 residues. CDR3 in amino acids: CASSQQPGQGATEAFF. CDR3 DNA sequence: TGCGCCAGCAGCCAACAACCGGGACAGGGGGCAACTGAAGCTTTCTTT.

Comment on this clone: Other nucleotide sequences from this sample produce the same CDR3. This rearrangement joins TRBV2 to TRBJ2-1; no clear D gene. The V gene's germline CDR1 is SNHLY and CDR2 FYNNEI. Trimming took off 5 bases at V and 0 bases at J, with 11 bases between the two ends. The CDR3 is 15 amino acids. The CDR3 sequence: CASSPDRYSYNEQFF. The CDR3 DNA reads as TGTGCCAGCAGTCCCGACCGATACTCCTACAATGAGCAGTTCTTC.

The V gene is TRBV19, the J gene TRBJ2-1, with 11 bases that match TRBD2. The CDR3 runs to 16 residues. CDR1 is LNHDA and CDR2 is SQIVND in the germline V gene (reference sequence). Losses at the gene ends were 3 bases for V and 8 bases for J; bases not matched to a gene: 9. CDR3 nucleotides: TGTGCCAGTAGTATTAGCGGGGGGGCCCTGATCCATGAGCAGTTCTTC. Its protein is CASSISGGALIHEQFF. The full variable domain, rest sourced from reference TRBV19 and TRBJ2-1, is DGGITQSPKYLFRKEGQNVTLSCEQNLNHDAMYWYRQDPGQGLRLIYYSQIVNDFQKGDIAEGYSVSREKKESFPLTVTSAQKNPTAFYLCASSISGGALIHEQFFGPGTRLTVL.

The chain has TRBV5-8 and TRBJ1-2; 7 nucleotides align to TRBD1. Germline CDR1 reads SGHTS; CDR2 reads YDEGEE. With 0 bases clipped from V and 3 bases from J, the junction kept 5 bases outside the gene matches. CDR3 length equals 15 residues. CDR3 nucleotides: TGTGCCAGCAGCTTGGGGGAGCAGGGGGACTATGGCTACACCTTC. Translation: CASSLGEQGDYGYTF.

This clone has just a few counts. The chain employs TRBV19 and TRBJ1-5; D is possibly TRBD1 (5 bases). From germline, CDR1 is LNHDA and CDR2 SQIVND (reference sequence). V lost 7 bases and J lost 7, with 17 bases in between. The CDR3 is 14 amino acids. The CDR3 loop reads CASTMGGGWQPQHF. As DNA, the CDR3 is TGTGCCAGTACCATGGGTGGGGGATGGCAGCCCCAGCATTTT. Full variable domain (missing parts from reference TRBV19 and TRBJ1-5): DGGITQSPKYLFRKEGQNVTLSCEQNLNHDAMYWYRQDPGQGLRLIYYSQIVNDFQKGDIAEGYSVSREKKESFPLTVTSAQKNPTAFYLCASTMGGGWQPQHFGDGTRLSIL.

The J gene is TRBJ2-5, the V gene TRBV2; D perhaps matches TRBD2 (6 bases). The CDR3 is 13 amino acids. Germline CDR1 SNHLY, CDR2 FYNNEI. Trimming stripped 10 bases from V and 1 base from J, with 13 bases between. CDR3 DNA: TGTGCCACGTACGGGGGAATCCAAGAGACCCAGTACTTC. Its translation: CATYGGIQETQYF.

J is TRBJ2-1 and V is TRBV29-1; 12 nucleotides match TRBD2. Trimming removed 7 bases from V and 10 bases from J; junction bases left unmatched: 8. Germline lookup yields CDR1 SQVTM and CDR2 ANQGSEA. This CDR3 has 13 residues. CDR3 in DNA: TGCAGCGGCCGGACTAGCGGGGATGGGGAGCAGTTCTTC. The encoded protein is CSGRTSGDGEQFF.

The chain employs TRBV7-7 and TRBJ1-3; TRBD1 might be the D (5 bases). This CDR3 region has 13 residues. V lost 5 bases to trimming and J lost 0 bases, with 5 bases between them. In germline, CDR1 is SSHAT, CDR2 FNYEAQ (reference sequence). DNA for the CDR3: TGTGCCAGCAGCAGGGGCTCTGGAAACACCATATATTTT. Translation: CASSRGSGNTIYF.

The chain has TRBV5-4 and TRBJ2-7, with 8 bases identical to TRBD2. The length of the CDR3 is 16 residues. In germline, CDR1 is SGHNT, CDR2 YYREEE (reference sequence). The V segment lost 4 bases and the J segment 0 bases; nucleotides outside the gene matches: 9. This CDR3 is CASSERGGSSSYEQYF. In DNA, the CDR3 is TGTGCCAGCAGCGAACGCGGGGGGTCGAGCTCCTACGAGCAGTACTTC.

This chain uses TRBV28 with TRBJ1-1; D possibly corresponds to TRBD1 (6 bases). From germline, CDR1 is MDHEN and CDR2 SYDVKM. Trimming left V 1 base short and J 0 bases short, with 12 bases between. There are 16 residues in the CDR3. The CDR3 loop is CASSLSGQSMNTEAFF. CDR3 in DNA: TGTGCCAGCAGTTTATCCGGACAGTCTATGAACACTGAAGCTTTCTTT. The full variable domain, its missing parts supplied by reference TRBV28 and TRBJ1-1, is DVKVTQSSRYLVKRTGEKVFLECVQDMDHENMFWYRQDPGLGLRLIYFSYDVKMKEKGDIPEGYSVSREKKERFSLILESASTNQTSMYLCASSLSGQSMNTEAFFGQGTRLTVV.

The rearrangement uses TRBV30 and TRBJ2-7; 7 nucleotides agree with TRBD2. V shed 3 bases and J 2 bases; nucleotides not matched to a gene: 4. This CDR3 has 13 amino acids. CDR1 is GTSNPN and CDR2 is SVGIG in the germline V gene (reference sequence). CDR3 in DNA: TGTGCCTGGAGGTCTAGCGGAGCCTACGAGCAGTACTTC. It encodes CAWRSSGAYEQYF.

J is TRBJ2-4 and V is TRBV19; 7 bases map to TRBD1. V was pared by 2 bases and J by 7 bases, with 8 bases of the junction left unmatched. The CDR3 totals 15 residues. The germline gives CDR1 LNHDA, CDR2 SQIVND (reference sequence). CDR3 region: CASSIRGLRWNIQYF. DNA of the CDR3: TGTGCCAGTAGTATAAGGGGGCTGAGGTGGAACATTCAGTACTTC.

V and J are TRBV2 and TRBJ1-6, with 9 bases fitting TRBD1. The CDR3 consists of 15 residues. In germline, CDR1 is SNHLY, CDR2 FYNNEI. V lost 6 bases and J lost 3; bases outside the gene matches: 3. The CDR3 reads CASRTGQGYNSPLHF. The CDR3 DNA reads TGTGCCAGCAGGACGGGACAGGGCTATAATTCACCCCTCCACTTT.

The chain combines TRBV23-1 with TRBJ1-2; no clear D. TRBV23-1 is given ORF status, its function remaining uncertain. The CDR3 covers 13 residues. Trimming removed 11 bases at V and 4 bases at J, with 17 bases between. CDR3 DNA sequence: TGCGCCGGCACATTAAGGGCTGGCTATGGCTACACCTTC. The encoded protein is CAGTLRAGYGYTF.

The table lists this clone with a count of one. The gene calls are TRBV7-9 and TRBJ1-1; 9 nucleotides line up with TRBD1. Germline CDR1 and CDR2: SEHNR and FQNEAQ (reference sequence). The CDR3 has 13 residues. Trimming took 0 bases from V and 13 from J; bases not matched to a gene: 6. For the CDR3, the DNA is TGTGCCAGCAGCTTAGCGACAGGGGGTCAGTATTTCTTT. It encodes CASSLATGGQYFF.

The rearrangement uses TRBV28 and TRBJ2-7, with D uncertain. Germline CDR1 is MDHEN and CDR2 is SYDVKM. The CDR3 sequence is 15 residues long. V gave up 6 bases and J gave up 2 bases, with 17 bases separating them. The CDR3 reads CASRSWGADAYEQYF. CDR3 bases: TGTGCCAGCAGGTCGTGGGGTGCCGACGCCTACGAGCAGTACTTC.